This TCR beta chain was identified during a study of human T cells and chemical hapten exposure. V was clipped by 4 bases and J by 0 bases, with 10 bases between them. Germline assignment: CDR1 SQVTM and CDR2 ANQGSEA. The CDR3 loop spans 14 amino acids. From the RACE reads, TCRdb called clonotypes with MiXCR, one entry per CDR3 protein. Of approximately 32,000 distinct CDR3 sequences in the sample, about 12% were seen once. Documented time point: pre-sensitization, week 0. Treatment indicated: therapeutic diphenylcyclopropenone sensitization with weekly scalp DPC. Unfractionated whole blood was the source of the extracted total RNA. In its sample, this clonotype was seen a few times.

Sequences were derived from whole blood, sampled in connection with sensitization to the hapten diphenylcyclopropenone (DPC). The genes are TRBV29-1 and TRBJ2-1, with a weak D call TRBD2 (5 bases). The clonotype comes from a middle-aged woman with alopecia areata. Some clones in this sample may be carry-over from other donors' samples. The CDR3 sequence: CSVVGRGSYNEQFF. The CDR3 nucleotides are TGCAGCGTTGTCGGCCGGGGCTCCTACAATGAGCAGTTCTTC.